This T cell receptor beta chain was found in a study of shared clonotypes between healthy human individuals. TCRdb's table, derived via immunoSEQ multiplex PCR, lists solely in-frame clones and lacks some. The data contain approximately 530,000 clones, about 96% of them singletons. V was pared by 1 base and J by 6 bases, with 10 bases between. The CDR3 runs 14 residues. Per the germline V gene, CDR1 is SEHNR and CDR2 is FQNEAQ (reference sequence). The receptor was derived from a woman under 40 in good health. The chain carries TRBV7-9 and TRBJ2-1; no clear D gene. Sequenced sample: naive CD4+ T cells sorted from blood. Described subset: CD45RA+ positively selected. DNA for the CDR3: TGTGCCAGCAGCTTAGACGTACAGTCCAATGAGCAGTTCTTC. It encodes CASSLDVQSNEQFF.